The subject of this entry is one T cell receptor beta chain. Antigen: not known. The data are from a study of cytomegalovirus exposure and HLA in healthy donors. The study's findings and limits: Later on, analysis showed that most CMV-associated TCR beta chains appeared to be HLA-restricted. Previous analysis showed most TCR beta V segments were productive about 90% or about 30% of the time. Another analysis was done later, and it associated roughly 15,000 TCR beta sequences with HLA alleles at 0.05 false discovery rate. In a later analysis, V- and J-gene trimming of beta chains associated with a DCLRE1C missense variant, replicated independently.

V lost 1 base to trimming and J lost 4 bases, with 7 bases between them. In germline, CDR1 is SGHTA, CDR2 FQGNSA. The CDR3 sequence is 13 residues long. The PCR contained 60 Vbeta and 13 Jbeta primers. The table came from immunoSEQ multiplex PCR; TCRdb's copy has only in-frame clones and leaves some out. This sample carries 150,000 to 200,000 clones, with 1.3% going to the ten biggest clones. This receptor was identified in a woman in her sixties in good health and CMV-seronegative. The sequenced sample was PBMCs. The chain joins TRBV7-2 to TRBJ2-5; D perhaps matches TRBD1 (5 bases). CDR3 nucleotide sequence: TGTGCCAGCAGCTTAGGTCAGGGAGAGACCCAGTACTTC. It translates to CASSLGQGETQYF.